This TCR beta chain is drawn from a study of blood T cell repertoires in COVID-19. Background on the study: The United States, Italy and Spain were the sources of the acute and convalescent COVID-19 samples. Nucleic acid was either cDNA or gDNA, and it came from T cells, B-cell-depleted T cells, or PBMCs.

Profiling relied on immunoSEQ multiplex PCR, and the TCRdb table lists in-frame clones only, not all of them. The sample contains some 320,000 clones, 65% to 90% of which appear only once. V lost 6 bases and J lost 3, with 3 bases in between. This CDR3 has 11 amino acids. Germline CDR1 MDHEN, CDR2 SYDVKM. This sequence originates from a human donor in a cohort sampled during active COVID-19. Sample: peripheral blood. The gene calls are TRBV28 and TRBJ1-3; D remains unclear. CDR3 sequence reads: CASSHGNTIYF. The CDR3 nucleotides are TGTGCCAGCAGCCATGGAAACACCATATATTTT.